Presented here are 20 T cell receptor beta chains from one specimen sequenced in a study of patients and donors after allogeneic stem cell transplantation. TCRdb re-called the RT-PCR reads with MiXCR, one entry per CDR3 protein. The sample lists some 960,000 distinct CDR3 sequences, about 20% occurring once. The sequenced sample was blood, either unsorted or a sorted T cell fraction (not recorded which). The origin of the receptors is a human donor who was either an allogeneic HSCT recipient or a stem cell or donor lymphocyte infusion donor (not recorded which). It is not recorded whose cells these are; they may come from a transplant donor.

This clonotype was seen a few times. This sequence joins TRBV20-1 and TRBJ2-7; D is undetermined. Trimming stripped 3 bases from V and 6 bases from J, with 9 bases between. The CDR3 covers 11 residues. Germline loops: CDR1 DFQATT, CDR2 SNEGSKA (reference sequence). Here the CDR3 DNA reads TGCAGTGCTAGCGGCCTGGGCGAGCAGTACTTC. This gives the protein CSASGLGEQYF.

The CDR3, as DNA: TGTGCCACCTTGGACCAGGGGGTCCAACACCGGGAGGCTGAAGCTTTCTTT. Amino acids: CATLDQGVQHREAEAFF. The chain recombines TRBV24-1 with TRBJ1-1, with 7 bases matching TRBD1. From germline, CDR1 is KGHDR and CDR2 SFDVKD. This CDR3 region has 17 residues. V trimming: 9 bases; J trimming: 6 bases; junction bases outside the gene matches: 21.

This clonotype appeared a few times. V and J are TRBV29-1 and TRBJ2-3; 14 nucleotides align to TRBD2. Germline trimming cut 7 bases from V and 2 bases from J; bases unmatched to any gene: 5. Germline V gene sequence: CDR1 SQVTM, CDR2 ANQGSEA. The CDR3 totals 15 residues. CDR3 in amino acids: CSAPGLAGATDTQYF. In nucleotides, the CDR3 is TGCAGCGCTCCGGGACTAGCGGGAGCCACAGATACGCAGTATTTT.

This clonotype has more than one count but fewer than ten. The CDR3 loop reads CASPTILPNTDTQYF. CDR3 DNA: TGTGCCAGCCCAACTATCTTACCGAATACAGATACGCAGTATTTT. The genes are TRBV7-3 and TRBJ2-3; D unclear. V was cut by 8 bases and J by 3 bases, with 18 bases left in between. There are 15 residues in the CDR3. The V gene's germline CDR1 is SGHTA and CDR2 FQGTGA.

This clonotype was counted a few times. V is TRBV6-1 and J is TRBJ1-2, with D hard to call. The CDR3 is 13 amino acids. Trimming shortened V by 6 bases and J by 4 bases, and 12 bases separated the two germline ends. Germline loops: CDR1 MNHNS, CDR2 SASEGT. The CDR3 DNA reads TGTGCCAGCAGCCGCAAAGGGAGCTATGGCTACACCTTC. The encoded protein is CASSRKGSYGYTF.

The chain employs TRBV28 and TRBJ1-1; D unresolved. This CDR3 has 14 amino acids. Trimming took 6 bases from V and 5 from J, leaving 16 bases between them. Per germline, CDR1 MDHEN and CDR2 SYDVKM. CDR3 in DNA: TGTGCCAGCAGAACACCCCCGATGAGGACTGAAGCTTTCTTT. Residues: CASRTPPMRTEAFF.

The J gene is TRBJ1-1, the V gene TRBV11-2; 7 positions agree with TRBD1. Germline CDR1 SGHAT, CDR2 FQNNGV. With 2 bases clipped from V and 6 bases from J, the junction kept 18 bases outside the gene matches. This CDR3 has 18 amino acids. Here the CDR3 DNA reads TGTGCCAGCAGCTTAAGACTACAGGGGATCGTCGGATTTGCTGAAGCTTTCTTT. It encodes CASSLRLQGIVGFAEAFF.

J is TRBJ2-7 and V is TRBV2; D may match TRBD1 or TRBD2 (6 bases each). The CDR3 totals 14 residues. In germline, CDR1 is SNHLY, CDR2 FYNNEI. V was pared by 6 bases and J by 2 bases, with 14 bases between. The CDR3 DNA reads as TGTGCCAGCAGACCGGGGGCCTTTACCTACGAGCAGTACTTC. This codes for CASRPGAFTYEQYF.

CDR3 in amino acids: CSARGVHQETQYF. Here the CDR3 DNA reads TGCAGTGCTAGAGGGGTCCATCAAGAGACCCAGTACTTC. The genes are TRBV20-1 and TRBJ2-5; the D is unclear. The CDR3 runs 13 residues. Trimming cost V 1 base and J 2 bases, with 8 bases left between them. Germline CDR1 and CDR2: DFQATT and SNEGSKA (reference sequence).

This chain connects TRBV25-1 to TRBJ1-1; 9 positions match TRBD1. Germline values: CDR1 MGHDK, CDR2 SYGVNS. The junction had 5 bases not matched to a gene; V was cut back by 3 bases and J by 3 bases. This CDR3 comprises 15 residues. CDR3 region: CASSDGTGFDTEAFF. CDR3 sequence (DNA): TGTGCCAGCAGTGATGGGACAGGGTTCGACACTGAAGCTTTCTTT.

J is TRBJ1-2 and V is TRBV5-6; 9 bases are a match to TRBD1. Germline V CDR1 and CDR2: SGHDT, YYEEEE. The CDR3 has 16 residues. Trimming at V came to 0 bases and at J to 0 bases, leaving 3 bases not matched to a gene. In DNA, the CDR3 is TGTGCCAGCAGCTTGGGGGACAGGGTGACTAACTATGGCTACACCTTC. This gives the protein CASSLGDRVTNYGYTF.

This CDR3 reads CASSPARGSPLHF. The CDR3 DNA follows: TGTGCCAGCAGTCCTGCTAGGGGATCACCCCTCCACTTT. The V call is TRBV7-2, the J call TRBJ1-6, with a weak D call TRBD1 (5 bases). The CDR3 is 13 residues long. Germline V CDR1 and CDR2: SGHTA, FQGNSA. V was trimmed by 6 bases and J by 10 bases, leaving 13 bases between them.

The rearrangement links TRBV11-2 to TRBJ2-3; D unclear. This CDR3 spans 17 amino acids. The germline V gene has CDR1 SGHAT and CDR2 FQNNGV. V was pared by 1 base and J by 2 bases, with 16 bases between. CDR3 sequence reads: CASSLAALMGYTDTQYF. The CDR3 bases are TGTGCCAGCAGCTTAGCGGCCCTTATGGGGTACACAGATACGCAGTATTTT.

V gene TRBV25-1 combines with J gene TRBJ1-1, with D tentatively TRBD1 (5 bases). V shed 4 bases and J shed 9 bases, with 9 bases lying between them. CDR1 MGHDK and CDR2 SYGVNS come from the germline V gene. There are 11 residues in the CDR3. The CDR3: CASSAGQKAFF. CDR3 coding DNA: TGTGCCAGCAGTGCAGGGCAGAAAGCTTTCTTT.

This chain links TRBV4-1 with TRBJ2-3; maybe TRBD2 (5 bases). Germline V lookup: CDR1 MGHRA, CDR2 YSYEKL. This CDR3 spans 15 amino acids. V lost 3 bases to trimming and J lost 0 bases, with 10 bases between them. The CDR3 DNA is TGCGCCAGCAGCCAGGGAGCGGCTAGCACAGATACGCAGTATTTT. Amino acid sequence: CASSQGAASTDTQYF.

The chain couples TRBV29-1 to TRBJ2-7; D is unresolved. Germline values: CDR1 SQVTM, CDR2 ANQGSEA. Deletions cut 4 bases from V and 7 bases from J, with 11 bases between. The CDR3 length is 11 residues. The DNA for the CDR3 is TGCAGCGTTGTAGGAAATGGGGAGCAGTACTTC. Protein sequence: CSVVGNGEQYF.

The gene calls are TRBV21-1 and TRBJ1-1; TRBD1 is taken as the D call from the table, unchecked against the DNA. TRBV21-1 is a known pseudogene. The CDR3 covers 16 residues. CDR3 sequence reads: CASSKDPGAHQGEAFF. CDR3 coding DNA: TGTGCCAGCAGCAAAGATCCGGGGGCGCATCAAGGTGAAGCTTTCTTT.

This rearrangement joins TRBV12-3 or TRBV12-4 to TRBJ1-6; 9 bases map to TRBD1. This CDR3 region has 14 residues. Unmatched junction bases numbered 8, after V lost 8 bases and J lost 9 bases. DNA for the CDR3: TGTGCCAGCCAATTCGGACAGGGGATTTCACCCCTCCACTTT. This translates into CASQFGQGISPLHF.

Here the CDR3 reads CASNRGLGDQETQYF. DNA for the CDR3: TGTGCCAGCAATCGGGGCCTCGGGGACCAAGAGACCCAGTACTTC. The rearrangement links TRBV9 to TRBJ2-5; D may match TRBD1 or TRBD2 (5 bases each). Germline CDR1 reads SGDLS; CDR2 reads YYNGEE. V was trimmed by 6 bases and J by 0 bases, leaving 15 bases between them. The CDR3 runs to 15 residues.

This sequence joins TRBV18 and TRBJ1-1; 9 nucleotides line up with TRBD1. Per germline, CDR1 KGHSH and CDR2 LQKENI. Germline trimming cut 6 bases from V and 1 base from J; bases unmatched to any gene: 12. The CDR3 is 17 residues long. The CDR3 region has the DNA TGTGCCAGCTCCCCGAGAACCCAGACAGGGGGGAACACTGAAGCTTTCTTT. It specifies CASSPRTQTGGNTEAFF. The full variable domain, its missing parts supplied by reference TRBV18 and TRBJ1-1, is NAGVMQNPRHLVRRRGQEARLRCSPMKGHSHVYWYRQLPEEGLKFMVYLQKENIIDESGMPKERFSAEFPKEGPSILRIQQVVRGDSAAYFCASSPRTQTGGNTEAFFGQGTRLTVV.